This T cell receptor beta chain was recovered during a study of STAT5B mutations in CD4+ large granular lymphocyte leukemia (dated by TCRdb to between 2020 and 2023). Context from the whole study: Among healthy controls, the CDR3 'QG' motif was associated with a particular HLA allele. The study compared the TCRbeta repertoires of patients with CD4+ T-cell large granular lymphocyte leukemia against the TCRbeta repertoires of healthy blood donors. Flow cytometry on FACSCanto II or FACSVerse showed that the purified fractions were more than 95% pure among lymphocytes.

Here is what the overall study found, with its caveats: The main leukemic clonotypes were found to be private to each patient, although around 25% of the main leukemic clonotypes were detected at low frequency in the non-leukemic repertoires of other patients. The data were not HLA-matched, and the higher clonality in CD4+ T-LGLL than in CD8+ T-LGLL could be due to the relatively small sample size. Compared with healthy CD4+ repertoires, CD4-sorted patient repertoires appeared more clonal, and this difference remained even after the putative leukemic clones were removed.

The healthy control group was made up of some 38 blood donors, and the Finnish Red Cross blood service supplied their buffy coats. All TCR-sequenced material derived from peripheral blood: patient blood samples and healthy donor buffy coats. Ficoll-Hypaque gradient centrifugation was used to isolate peripheral blood mononuclear cells. Magnetic purification was used to isolate CD4+ cells from the buffy coats of the healthy controls. The Gentra Puregene Cell and Tissue kit was used for genomic DNA extraction, and quantification was performed on a Qubit 2.0 fluorometer. Worth noting for this clone: Its antigen is not yet known. It has no much larger one-base neighbor in the sample; base qualities were not kept.

The immunoSEQ assay at survey resolution was used to sequence TCRbeta rearrangements from genomic DNA. Under the source paper's analysis protocol: In the TCR sequencing data, the lowest productive clonotype frequency that could be detected was 2.59 x 10-5. Only productive TCRbeta rearrangements, defined as complete and in-frame sequences, were included in the analyses. Simpson clonality, calculated in the immunoSEQ Analyzer version 3.0, was used as the measure of sample clonality. Clones were binned by frequency as very rare, small, medium, large (1-20%) or hyperexpanded (>20%). Generation probabilities were estimated with OLGA 1.2.3, V-gene circos plots were made with VDJtools, specificities were looked up in VDJdb, and CDR3 motifs were identified with GLIPH. Imported from immuneACCESS, the table was reduced by TCRdb to in-frame sequences with V and J called. These copies leave out some clones; in studies compared against another copy, an unresolved V gene accounts for under half, and the cause of the remainder is not known. V and J calls plus clone size are reproduced from that table; the DNA served to infer D and trimming. The sample records about 22,000 clones, about 78% of which are singletons. Jointly, the top ten make up 0.4% to 0.45% of the sample.

The specimen sequenced was CD4+ T cells from blood buffy coats. This clonotype was sampled from a human donor in good health.

This receptor has the CDR3 CASWGQTKETQYF. Here is the DNA: TGTGCCAGCTGGGGGCAGACGAAAGAGACCCAGTACTTC. The chain joins TRBV2 to TRBJ2-5, and the D gene may be TRBD1, 6 bases matching. Cut back by 8 bases and 3 bases, the V and J ends lie 13 bases apart. The CDR1 and CDR2 encoded by the germline V gene are SNHLY and FYNNEI. From its cysteine to its phenylalanine, the CDR3 spans 13 amino acids. Only the CDR3 DNA stays, 39 bases, in frame from base 1.